The sequence of this T cell receptor (beta chain) was determined in a study of shared clonotypes between healthy human individuals. Study observations and caveats: It was anticipated that sequencing depth would influence how many clonotypes donors shared. Lower generation probabilities were found for non-shared clonotypes than for those shared by all four donors.

The germline CDR1 and CDR2 sequences are MNHEY and SVGAGI. Between the trimmed V and J ends, which lost 2 bases and 0 bases, there was a span of 10 bases. This CDR3 is built from 15 residues. An even split of each subset's genomic DNA across several immunoSEQ plates was performed. Authors' processing steps: Filtering was not the same, since immunoSEQ gave junction-only sequences without quality scores. Some clones are missing from TCRdb's copy, which holds only in-frame ones; the method was immunoSEQ multiplex PCR. The V and J calls and clone size come from that table; D and trimming were worked out from the DNA. This table holds around 940,000 clones, roughly 72% found once. As to this clone: Its antigen remains unidentified.

The chain joins TRBV6-5 to TRBJ1-2; D unclear. This TCR derives from a man aged 18-30 years in good health. The sample was memory CD4+ T cells sorted from blood. As for subset: CD45RA-negative fraction. The CDR3 sequence is CASSYNRAANYGYTF. The CDR3, as DNA: TGTGCCAGCAGTTACAATAGGGCAGCTAACTATGGCTACACCTTC.